The clone carrying this T cell receptor (beta chain) was detected many times. Breast cancer patients provided tissue from their axillary draining lymph nodes. In TCRdb, the multiplex PCR reads were re-called with MiXCR into one record per CDR3 protein. The sample has about 130,000 distinct CDR3 sequences; roughly 21% are singletons. This record belongs to a study of breast tumors, draining lymph nodes, adjacent tissues. Trimming left V 3 bases short and J 5 bases short, with 26 bases between. The length of the CDR3 is 18 residues. Germline CDR1 is DFQATT and CDR2 is SNEGSKA (reference sequence). The V gene is TRBV20-1, the J gene TRBJ2-1; TRBD2 might be the D (10 bases). Sequencing was done on a sample of axillary lymph node tissue. The source is a female donor with breast cancer. Some clones in this sample may be carry-over from other donors' samples. In DNA form, the CDR3 reads TGCAGTGCTAGGGGGACAGGGAAAATAGCGGGGGGCCACAATGAGCAGTTCTTC. This encodes CSARGTGKIAGGHNEQFF.